One T cell receptor (beta chain) is described in this entry. The CDR3 is 16 residues long. From germline, CDR1 is SNHLY and CDR2 FYNNEI. V was pared by 6 bases and J by 0 bases, with 12 bases between. The data stem from a study of CD8+ T cells in alopecia areata. Study information: Administration of oral tofacitinib to treated patients was at 5 to 10 mg twice daily. Tofacitinib treatment spanned 6 to 18 months, with 6 months off drug afterward.

Specimens obtained from alopecia areata patients comprised lesional scalp punch biopsies and peripheral blood. Cell sorting was applied to PBMCs, and CD4+ and CD8+ T cells were collected. Following RNA extraction, reverse transcription yielded cDNA that acted as the sequencing template. TCRdb's table, derived via immunoSEQ multiplex PCR, lists solely in-frame clones and lacks some. The sample lists 100,000 to 150,000 clones; around 60% were seen once. The input for sequencing was CD4+ T cells sorted from blood, taken at week 0. The origin of this receptor is a human donor with alopecia areata. This chain uses TRBV2 with TRBJ2-6; perhaps TRBD2 as D (6 bases). CDR3 region: CASSRDGSSGANVLTF. CDR3 nucleotide sequence: TGTGCCAGCAGCCGTGACGGGAGCTCTGGGGCCAACGTCCTGACTTTC.